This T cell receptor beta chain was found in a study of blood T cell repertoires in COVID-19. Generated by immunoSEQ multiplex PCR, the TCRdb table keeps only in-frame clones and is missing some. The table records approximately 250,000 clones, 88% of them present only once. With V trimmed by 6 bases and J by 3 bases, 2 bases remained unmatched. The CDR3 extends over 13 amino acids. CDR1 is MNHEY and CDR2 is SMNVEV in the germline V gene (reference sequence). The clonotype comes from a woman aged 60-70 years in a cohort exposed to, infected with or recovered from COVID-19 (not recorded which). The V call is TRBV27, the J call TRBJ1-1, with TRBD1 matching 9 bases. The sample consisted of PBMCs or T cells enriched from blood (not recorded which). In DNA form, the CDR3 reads TGTGCCAGCAGGGGACAGGGTGACACTGAAGCTTTCTTT. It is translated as CASRGQGDTEAFF.